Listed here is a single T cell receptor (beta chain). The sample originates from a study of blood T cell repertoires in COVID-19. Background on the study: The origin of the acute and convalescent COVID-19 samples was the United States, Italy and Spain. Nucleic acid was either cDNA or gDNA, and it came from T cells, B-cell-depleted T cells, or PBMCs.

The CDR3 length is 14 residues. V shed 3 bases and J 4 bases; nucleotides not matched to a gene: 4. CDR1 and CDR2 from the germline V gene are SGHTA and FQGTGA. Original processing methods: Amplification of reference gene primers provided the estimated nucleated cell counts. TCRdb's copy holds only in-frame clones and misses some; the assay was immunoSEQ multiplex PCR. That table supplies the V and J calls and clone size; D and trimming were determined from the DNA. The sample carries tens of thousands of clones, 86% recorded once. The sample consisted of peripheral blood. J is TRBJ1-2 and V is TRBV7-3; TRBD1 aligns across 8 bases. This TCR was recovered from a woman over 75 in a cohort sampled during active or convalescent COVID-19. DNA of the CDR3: TGTGCCAGCAGCTTTGGACAGGGCGGCTATGGCTACACCTTC. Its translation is CASSFGQGGYGYTF. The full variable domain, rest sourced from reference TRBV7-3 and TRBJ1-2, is GAGVSQTPSNKVTEKGKYVELRCDPISGHTALYWYRQSLGQGPEFLIYFQGTGAADDSGLPNDRFFAVRPEGSVSTLKIQRTERGDSAVYLCASSFGQGGYGYTFGSGTRLTVV.